This TCR beta chain was captured by sequencing in a study of T cells after yellow fever vaccination. TCRdb analysed the 5' RACE reads with MiXCR anew, one entry per CDR3 protein. The sample holds some 390,000 distinct CDR3 sequences; 6.2% are singletons and the top ten take over 14%. The sample holds many counts of this clonotype. What it recognizes is unknown. Study findings and constraints: By day 5 rather than day 15, the secondary response had peaked, though it was weaker. High-abundance clonotypes from the bulk population could contaminate FACS-sorted repertoires. The study re-detected most primary-vaccination clones after the booster (96% CD4, roughly 85% CD8).

V was pared by 6 bases and J by 3 bases, with 4 bases between. Germline CDR1 and CDR2: SEHNR and FQNEAQ (reference sequence). The CDR3 is made up of 11 amino acids. This TCR was recovered from a man aged 25-40 years who received the YFV17D yellow fever vaccine. Sample: PBMCs, taken 5 days after the yellow fever booster vaccination. The chain has TRBV7-9 and TRBJ2-3; no clear D. CDR3 DNA sequence: TGTGCCAGCAGTGATACAGATACGCAGTATTTT. Translated, it gives CASSDTDTQYF.